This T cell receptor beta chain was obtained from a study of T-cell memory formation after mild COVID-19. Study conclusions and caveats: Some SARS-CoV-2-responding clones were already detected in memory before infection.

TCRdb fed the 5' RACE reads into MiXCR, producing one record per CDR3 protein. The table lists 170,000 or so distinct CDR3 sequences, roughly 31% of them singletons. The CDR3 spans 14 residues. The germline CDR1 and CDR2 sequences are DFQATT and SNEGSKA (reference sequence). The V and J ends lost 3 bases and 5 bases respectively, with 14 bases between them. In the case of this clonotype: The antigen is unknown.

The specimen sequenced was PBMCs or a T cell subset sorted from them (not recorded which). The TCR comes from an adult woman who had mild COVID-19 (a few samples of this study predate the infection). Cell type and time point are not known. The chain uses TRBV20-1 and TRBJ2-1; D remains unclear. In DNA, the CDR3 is TGCAGTGCTAGGCTGGCACGAACCAACAATGAGCAGTTCTTC. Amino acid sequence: CSARLARTNNEQFF.